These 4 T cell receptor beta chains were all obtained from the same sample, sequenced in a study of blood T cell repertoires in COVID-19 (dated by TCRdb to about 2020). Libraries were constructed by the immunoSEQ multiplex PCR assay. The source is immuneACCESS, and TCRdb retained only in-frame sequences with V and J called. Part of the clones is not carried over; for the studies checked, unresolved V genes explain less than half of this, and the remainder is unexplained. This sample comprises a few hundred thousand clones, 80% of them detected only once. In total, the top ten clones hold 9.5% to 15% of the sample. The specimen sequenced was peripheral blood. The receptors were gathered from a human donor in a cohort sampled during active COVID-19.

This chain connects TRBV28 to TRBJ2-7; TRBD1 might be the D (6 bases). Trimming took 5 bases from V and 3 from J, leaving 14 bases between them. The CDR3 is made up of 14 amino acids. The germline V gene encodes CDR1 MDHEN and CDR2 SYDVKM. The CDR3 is CASSPDSSLYEQYF. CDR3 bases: TGTGCCAGCAGTCCGGACAGCTCTCTCTACGAGCAGTACTTC.

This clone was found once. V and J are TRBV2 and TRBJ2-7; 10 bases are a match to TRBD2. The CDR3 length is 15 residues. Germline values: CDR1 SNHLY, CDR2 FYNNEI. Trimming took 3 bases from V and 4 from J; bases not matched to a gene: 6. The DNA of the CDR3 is TGTGCCAGCAGTGATTCAACTAGCGGGGTGTACGAGCAGTACTTC. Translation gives CASSDSTSGVYEQYF.

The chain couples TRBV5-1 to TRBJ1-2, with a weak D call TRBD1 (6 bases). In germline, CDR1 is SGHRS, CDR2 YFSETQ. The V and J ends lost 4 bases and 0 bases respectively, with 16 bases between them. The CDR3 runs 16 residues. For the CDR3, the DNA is TGCGCCAGCAGCCGAGAGACAGGACAAGCTAACTATGGCTACACCTTC. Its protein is CASSRETGQANYGYTF.

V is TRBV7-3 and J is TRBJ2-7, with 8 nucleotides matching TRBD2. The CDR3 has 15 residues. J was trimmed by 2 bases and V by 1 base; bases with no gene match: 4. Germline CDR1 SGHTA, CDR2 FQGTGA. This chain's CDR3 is CASSLNGGDAYEQYF. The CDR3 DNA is TGTGCCAGCAGCTTAAACGGGGGGGACGCCTACGAGCAGTACTTC.